This T cell receptor (beta chain) appears in the sequencing data of a study of T cell repertoires in cytomegalovirus infection. This CDR3 has 13 residues. Trimming shortened V by 5 bases and J by 5 bases, and 13 bases separated the two germline ends. Germline lookup yields CDR1 SGHTA and CDR2 FQGNSA. Notes on the study in general: Based on cumulative public TCR beta family frequency, carriers of CMV plus the relevant HLA were identified.

Each CDR3 protein gets one entry after TCRdb re-called the reads with MiXCR. This table holds 680,000 or so distinct CDR3 sequences, about a third found once. This clonotype was observed many times. Its antigen is still unknown. The sample consisted of PBMCs. This receptor was identified in a human donor in good health (CMV status not recorded). Some clones in this sample may be carry-over from other donors' samples. This chain links TRBV7-2 with TRBJ2-7; D ambiguous. In nucleotides, the CDR3 is TGTGCCAGCAGCCCCCTGAGGCGTCACGAGCAGTACTTC. Protein: CASSPLRRHEQYF. Based on the CDR3 plus reference TRBV7-2 and TRBJ2-7, the full variable domain is GAGVSQSPSNKVTEKGKDVELRCDPISGHTALYWYRQSLGQGLEFLIYFQGNSAPDKSGLPSDRFSAERTGGSVSTLTIQRTQQEDSAVYLCASSPLRRHEQYFGPGTRLTVT.